The sample holds one count of the clone carrying this TCR beta chain. The antigen remains unidentified. Every donor was a healthy person donating bone marrow. The data originate from a study of cytomegalovirus exposure and HLA in healthy donors. Study results and caveats: The number of N-insertions in an Asian-associated ancestry cluster was reportedly below the approximately 700-donor mean in a later analysis.

Both 60 Vbeta primers and 13 Jbeta primers went into the PCR. Profiling relied on immunoSEQ multiplex PCR, and the TCRdb table lists in-frame clones only, not all of them. The sample records more than 50,000 clones, 70% to 85% being singletons. The CDR3 loop spans 13 amino acids. The V gene's germline CDR1 is SEHNR and CDR2 FQNEAQ (reference sequence). The ends lost 3 bases at V and 6 bases at J; junction bases unmatched: 2. V gene TRBV7-9 combines with J gene TRBJ1-2, with TRBD1 identical over 9 bases. This receptor was taken from a woman aged 45-65 years in good health and CMV-seropositive. Sequencing was carried out using PBMCs. The CDR3 loop is CASSLDRGDGYTF. CDR3 coding DNA: TGTGCCAGCAGCTTGGACAGGGGCGATGGCTACACCTTC.